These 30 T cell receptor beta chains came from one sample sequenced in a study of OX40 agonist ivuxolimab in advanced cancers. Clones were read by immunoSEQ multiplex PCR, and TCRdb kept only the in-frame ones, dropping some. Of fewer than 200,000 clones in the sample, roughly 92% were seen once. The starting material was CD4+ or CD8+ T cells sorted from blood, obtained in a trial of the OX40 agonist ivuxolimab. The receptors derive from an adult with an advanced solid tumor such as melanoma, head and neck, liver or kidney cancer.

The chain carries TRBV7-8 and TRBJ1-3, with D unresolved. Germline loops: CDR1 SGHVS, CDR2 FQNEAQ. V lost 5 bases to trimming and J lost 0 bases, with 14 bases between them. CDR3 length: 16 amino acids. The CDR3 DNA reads TGTGCCAGCAGCCGCATCAAGGATTACTCTGGAAACACCATATATTTT. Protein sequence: CASSRIKDYSGNTIYF.

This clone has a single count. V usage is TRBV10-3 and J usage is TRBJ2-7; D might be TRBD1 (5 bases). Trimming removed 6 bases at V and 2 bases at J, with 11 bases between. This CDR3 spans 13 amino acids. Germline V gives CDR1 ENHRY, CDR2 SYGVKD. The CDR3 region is CAIRSTDPYEQYF. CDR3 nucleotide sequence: TGTGCCATCAGATCGACAGACCCCTACGAGCAGTACTTC.

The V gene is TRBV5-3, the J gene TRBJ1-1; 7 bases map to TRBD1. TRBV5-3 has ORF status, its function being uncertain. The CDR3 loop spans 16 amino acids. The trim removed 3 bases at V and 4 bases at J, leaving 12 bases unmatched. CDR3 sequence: CARSWVFSHRGTEAFF. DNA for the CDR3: TGTGCCAGAAGCTGGGTGTTTTCCCACAGGGGCACTGAAGCTTTCTTT.

The CDR3 loop reads CASSPSPGYEQFF. CDR3 nucleotide sequence: TGCGCCAGCAGCCCCTCTCCCGGATATGAGCAGTTCTTC. The genes are TRBV4-3 and TRBJ2-1; no definite D call. CDR1 LGHNA and CDR2 YSLEER come from the germline V gene. V was cut by 4 bases and J by 8 bases, with 12 bases left in between. This CDR3 has 13 amino acids.

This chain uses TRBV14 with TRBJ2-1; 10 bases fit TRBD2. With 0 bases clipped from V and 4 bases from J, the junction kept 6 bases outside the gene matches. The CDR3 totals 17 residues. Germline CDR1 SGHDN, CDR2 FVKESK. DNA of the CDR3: TGTGCCAGCAGCCAAGATTCGCTAGCGGGGGCTTACAATGAGCAGTTCTTC. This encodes CASSQDSLAGAYNEQFF.

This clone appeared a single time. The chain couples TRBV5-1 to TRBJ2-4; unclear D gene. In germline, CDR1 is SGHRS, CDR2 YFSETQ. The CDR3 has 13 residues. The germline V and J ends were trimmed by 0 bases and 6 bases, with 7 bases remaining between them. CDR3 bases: TGCGCCAGCAGCTTGGACACCGGAAACATTCAGTACTTC. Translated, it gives CASSLDTGNIQYF. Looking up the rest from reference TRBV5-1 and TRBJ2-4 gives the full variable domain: KAGVTQTPRYLIKTRGQQVTLSCSPISGHRSVSWYQQTPGQGLQFLFEYFSETQRNKGNFPGRFSGRQFSNSRSEMNVSTLELGDSALYLCASSLDTGNIQYFGAGTRLSVL.

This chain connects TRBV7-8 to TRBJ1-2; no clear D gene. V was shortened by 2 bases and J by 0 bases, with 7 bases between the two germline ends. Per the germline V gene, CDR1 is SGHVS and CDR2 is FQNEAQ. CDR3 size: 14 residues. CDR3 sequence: CASSLNTANYGYTF. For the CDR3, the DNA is TGTGCCAGCAGCTTAAATACGGCTAACTATGGCTACACCTTC.

The CDR3 is CASSVGTSGSTGELFF. CDR3 in DNA: TGTGCCAGCAGCGTGGGGACTAGCGGGAGTACCGGGGAGCTGTTTTTT. This chain connects TRBV9 to TRBJ2-2, with TRBD2 matching over 14 bases. This CDR3 spans 16 amino acids. Unmatched junction bases numbered 2, after V lost 2 bases and J lost 5 bases. Germline loops: CDR1 SGDLS, CDR2 YYNGEE. Variable domain in full (rest from reference TRBV9 and TRBJ2-2): DSGVTQTPKHLITATGQRVTLRCSPRSGDLSVYWYQQSLDQGLQFLIQYYNGEERAKGNILERFSAQQFPDLHSELNLSSLELGDSALYFCASSVGTSGSTGELFFGEGSRLTVL.

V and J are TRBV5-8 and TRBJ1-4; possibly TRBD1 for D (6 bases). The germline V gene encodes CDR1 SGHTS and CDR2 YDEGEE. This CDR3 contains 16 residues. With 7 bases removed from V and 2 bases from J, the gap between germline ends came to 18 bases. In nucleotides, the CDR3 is TGTGCCAGCGCATGGGGGCGTTCAGGGACTAATGAAAAACTGTTTTTT. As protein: CASAWGRSGTNEKLFF.

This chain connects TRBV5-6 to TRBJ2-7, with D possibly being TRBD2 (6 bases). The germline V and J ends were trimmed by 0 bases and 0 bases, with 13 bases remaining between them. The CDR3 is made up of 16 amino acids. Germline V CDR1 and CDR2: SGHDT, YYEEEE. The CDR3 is CASSLGAGLSSYEQYF. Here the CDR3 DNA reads TGTGCCAGCAGCTTGGGGGCGGGATTGAGCTCCTACGAGCAGTACTTC.

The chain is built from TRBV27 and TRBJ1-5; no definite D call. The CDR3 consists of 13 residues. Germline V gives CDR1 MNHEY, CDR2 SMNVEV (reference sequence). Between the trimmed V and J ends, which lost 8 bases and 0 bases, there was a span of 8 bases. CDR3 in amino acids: CASAQNSNQPQHF. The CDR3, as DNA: TGTGCCAGCGCCCAGAATAGCAATCAGCCCCAGCATTTT.

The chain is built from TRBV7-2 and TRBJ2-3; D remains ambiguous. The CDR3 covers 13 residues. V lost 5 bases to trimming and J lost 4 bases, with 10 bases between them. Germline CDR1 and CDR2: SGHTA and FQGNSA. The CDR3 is CASSPQRADTQYF. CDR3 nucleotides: TGTGCCAGCAGCCCCCAAAGGGCAGATACGCAGTATTTT.

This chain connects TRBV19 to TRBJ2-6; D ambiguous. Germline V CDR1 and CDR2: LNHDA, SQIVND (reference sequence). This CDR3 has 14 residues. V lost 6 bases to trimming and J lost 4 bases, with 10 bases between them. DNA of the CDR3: TGTGCCAGTAGGACCGGTGGAGGGGCCAACGTCCTGACTTTC. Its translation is CASRTGGGANVLTF.

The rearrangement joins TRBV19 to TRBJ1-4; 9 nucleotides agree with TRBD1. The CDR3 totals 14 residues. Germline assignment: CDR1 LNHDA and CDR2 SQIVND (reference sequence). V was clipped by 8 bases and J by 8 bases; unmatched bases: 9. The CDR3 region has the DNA TGTGCCAGTGGACCACAGGGGGCAGAAGAAAAACTGTTTTTT. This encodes CASGPQGAEEKLFF.

CDR3 in DNA: TGCGCCAGCAGCTTGGGAGTAGCAAACACAGATACGCAGTATTTT. Amino acids: CASSLGVANTDTQYF. V usage is TRBV5-1 and J usage is TRBJ2-3; D is uncertain. Germline-derived CDR1 and CDR2 are SGHRS and YFSETQ. The CDR3 totals 15 residues. Trimming shortened V by 0 bases and J by 2 bases, and 10 bases separated the two germline ends.

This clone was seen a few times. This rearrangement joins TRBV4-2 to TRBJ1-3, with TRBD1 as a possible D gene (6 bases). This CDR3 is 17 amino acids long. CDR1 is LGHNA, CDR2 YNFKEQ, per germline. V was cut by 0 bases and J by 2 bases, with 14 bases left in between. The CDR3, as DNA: TGTGCCAGCAGCCAAGAAGTCGCGACAGGTCCTGGAAACACCATATATTTT. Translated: CASSQEVATGPGNTIYF.

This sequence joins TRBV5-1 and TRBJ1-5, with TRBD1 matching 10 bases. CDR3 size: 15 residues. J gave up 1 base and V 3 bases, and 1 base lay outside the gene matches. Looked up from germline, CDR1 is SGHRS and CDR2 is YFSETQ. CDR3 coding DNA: TGCGCCAGCAGCTGGGGACAGGGGAGCAATCAGCCCCAGCATTTT. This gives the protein CASSWGQGSNQPQHF.

The CDR3 DNA follows: TGTGCCAGCAGTTACTCGAGCGGGGGGCGCAATGAGCAGTTCTTC. Its translation: CASSYSSGGRNEQFF. J is TRBJ2-1 and V is TRBV6-5; 9 positions agree with TRBD2. V lost 0 bases and J lost 6; bases outside the gene matches: 3. The CDR3 loop spans 15 amino acids. Germline lookup yields CDR1 MNHEY and CDR2 SVGAGI.

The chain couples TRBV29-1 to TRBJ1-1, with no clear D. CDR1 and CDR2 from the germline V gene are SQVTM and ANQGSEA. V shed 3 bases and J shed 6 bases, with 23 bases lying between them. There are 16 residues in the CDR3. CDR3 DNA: TGCAGCGTTGATTGGTCAGGCCGGGGAGGTAGGCCTGAAGCTTTCTTT. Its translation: CSVDWSGRGGRPEAFF.

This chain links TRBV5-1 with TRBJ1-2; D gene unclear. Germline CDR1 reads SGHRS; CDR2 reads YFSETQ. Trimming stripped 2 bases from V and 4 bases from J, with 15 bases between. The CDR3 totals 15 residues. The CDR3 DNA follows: TGCGCCAGCAGCTTAAACCGGGGAGAGCTCTATGGCTACACCTTC. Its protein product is CASSLNRGELYGYTF.

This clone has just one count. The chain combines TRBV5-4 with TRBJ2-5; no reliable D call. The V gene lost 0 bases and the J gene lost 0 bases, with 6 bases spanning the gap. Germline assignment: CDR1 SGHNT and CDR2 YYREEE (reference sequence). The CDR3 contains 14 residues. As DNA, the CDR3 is TGTGCCAGCAGCTTGGACGGCTACCAAGAGACCCAGTACTTC. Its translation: CASSLDGYQETQYF.

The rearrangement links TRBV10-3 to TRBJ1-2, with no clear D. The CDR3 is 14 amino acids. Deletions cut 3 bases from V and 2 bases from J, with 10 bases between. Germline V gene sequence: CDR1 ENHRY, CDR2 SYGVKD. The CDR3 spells CAISDMGENYGYTF. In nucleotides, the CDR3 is TGTGCCATCAGTGATATGGGCGAGAACTATGGCTACACCTTC.

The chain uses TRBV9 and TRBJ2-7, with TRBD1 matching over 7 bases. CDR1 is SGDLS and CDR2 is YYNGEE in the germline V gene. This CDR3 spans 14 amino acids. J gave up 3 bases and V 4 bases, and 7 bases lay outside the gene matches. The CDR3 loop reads CASSPLGQLYEQYF. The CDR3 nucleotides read TGTGCCAGCAGCCCGCTGGGACAGCTCTACGAGCAGTACTTC.

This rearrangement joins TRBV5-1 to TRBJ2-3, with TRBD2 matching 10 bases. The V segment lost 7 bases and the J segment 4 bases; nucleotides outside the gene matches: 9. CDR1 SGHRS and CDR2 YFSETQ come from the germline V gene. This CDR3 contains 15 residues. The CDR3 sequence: CASFPLAGASDTQYF. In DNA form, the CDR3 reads TGCGCCAGCTTCCCCCTAGCGGGGGCCTCAGATACGCAGTATTTT.

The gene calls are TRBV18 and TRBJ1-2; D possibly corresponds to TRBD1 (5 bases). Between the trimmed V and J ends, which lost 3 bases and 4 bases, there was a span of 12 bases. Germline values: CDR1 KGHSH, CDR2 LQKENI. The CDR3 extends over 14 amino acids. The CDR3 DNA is TGTGCCAGCTCACCCGCCGGGACGGGCTATGGCTACACCTTC. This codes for CASSPAGTGYGYTF.

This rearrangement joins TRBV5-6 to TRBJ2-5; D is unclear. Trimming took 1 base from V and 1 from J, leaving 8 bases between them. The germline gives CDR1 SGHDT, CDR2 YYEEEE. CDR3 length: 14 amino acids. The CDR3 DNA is TGTGCCAGCAGCTTGCTGGTACCCCAAGAGACCCAGTACTTC. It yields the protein CASSLLVPQETQYF.

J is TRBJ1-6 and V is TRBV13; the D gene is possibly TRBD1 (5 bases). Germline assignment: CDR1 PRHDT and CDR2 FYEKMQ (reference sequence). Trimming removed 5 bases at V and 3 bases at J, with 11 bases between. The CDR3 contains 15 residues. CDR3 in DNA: TGTGCCAGCAGCCCAGGGACCCTCTATAATTCACCCCTCCACTTT. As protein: CASSPGTLYNSPLHF.

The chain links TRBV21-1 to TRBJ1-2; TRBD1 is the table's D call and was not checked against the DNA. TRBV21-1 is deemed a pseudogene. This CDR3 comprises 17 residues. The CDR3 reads CASSRPVPGTLNYGYTF. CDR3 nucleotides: TGTGCCAGCAGCCGTCCGGTCCCAGGAACTTTGAACTATGGCTACACCTTC.

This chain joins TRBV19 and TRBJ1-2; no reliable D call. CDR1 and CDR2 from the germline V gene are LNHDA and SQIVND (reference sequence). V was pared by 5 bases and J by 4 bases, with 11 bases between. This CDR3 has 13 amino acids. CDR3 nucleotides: TGTGCCAGTAGTCCCCGAGGTGGCTATGGCTACACCTTC. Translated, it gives CASSPRGGYGYTF.

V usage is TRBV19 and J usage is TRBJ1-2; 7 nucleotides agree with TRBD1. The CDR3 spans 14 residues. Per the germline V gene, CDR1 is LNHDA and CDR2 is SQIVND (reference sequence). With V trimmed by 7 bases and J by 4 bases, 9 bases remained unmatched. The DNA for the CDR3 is TGTGCCAGTACCCCGGGACAGCCCACCTATGGCTACACCTTC. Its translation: CASTPGQPTYGYTF.